A single sample gave rise to the 17 T cell receptor beta chains below, sequenced in a study of T cells in narcolepsy. This table comes from immunoSEQ multiplex PCR, and its TCRdb copy is limited to in-frame clones, with some not included. The sample has around 25,000 clones; roughly four fifths are singletons. Sequenced input: memory (CD45RA-) CD4+ T cells from blood. The receptors stem from a human donor in good health.

The DNA for the CDR3 is TGCGCCAGCAGCCAAGTAGTGGGCCCCCCTCGTTATACGCAGTATTTT. Translation gives CASSQVVGPPRYTQYF. The J gene is TRBJ2-3, the V gene TRBV4-3, with D unresolved. The V end was cut by 1 base, the J end by 7 bases, with 18 bases between. CDR1 and CDR2 (germline): LGHNA, YSLEER. This CDR3 is 16 amino acids long.

The chain employs TRBV19 and TRBJ2-4, with unresolved D. Germline CDR1 reads LNHDA; CDR2 reads SQIVND (reference sequence). There are 16 residues in the CDR3. V lost 5 bases, J lost 0 bases, and 14 bases lay in between. The CDR3 bases are TGTGCCAGTAGTTTAATAATCGGGTTAGCCAAAAACATTCAGTACTTC. It codes for CASSLIIGLAKNIQYF.

The CDR3 loop reads CASSPDSGGNYEQYF. In DNA form, the CDR3 reads TGTGCCAGCAGCCCGGACAGTGGCGGAAATTACGAGCAGTACTTC. V is TRBV9 and J is TRBJ2-7; tentative D call: TRBD1 (6 bases). The CDR3 is 15 residues long. Germline V gives CDR1 SGDLS, CDR2 YYNGEE. Trimming left V 4 bases short and J 4 bases short, with 18 bases between.

This chain uses TRBV7-6 with TRBJ2-5; D may be TRBD2 (5 bases). Germline CDR1 and CDR2: SGHVS and FNYEAQ. This CDR3 is 17 amino acids long. The germline V and J ends were trimmed by 6 bases and 0 bases, with 20 bases remaining between them. CDR3 residues: CASSSTGSQTYQETQYF. The CDR3 DNA reads as TGTGCCAGCAGTTCGACGGGGTCACAAACTTACCAAGAGACCCAGTACTTC.

The genes are TRBV30 and TRBJ1-3; the D is unclear. Germline V gene data show CDR1 as GTSNPN and CDR2 as SVGIG (reference sequence). The CDR3 sequence is 14 residues long. V lost 2 bases, J lost 2 bases, and 10 bases lay in between. CDR3 nucleotide sequence: TGTGCCTGGAGTTTCCCAGGTGCTGGAAACACCATATATTTT. It yields the protein CAWSFPGAGNTIYF.

This clone came up a few times. The rearrangement uses TRBV5-1 and TRBJ2-1, with TRBD2 matching 10 bases. Unmatched junction bases numbered 7, after V lost 0 bases and J lost 7 bases. The germline CDR1 and CDR2 sequences are SGHRS and YFSETQ. This CDR3 spans 16 amino acids. CDR3 in DNA: TGCGCCAGCAGCTTGGATAGCGGGGGGCCTAGGAATGAGCAGTTCTTC. Protein product: CASSLDSGGPRNEQFF. Drawing the rest from reference TRBV5-1 and TRBJ2-1, the complete variable domain is KAGVTQTPRYLIKTRGQQVTLSCSPISGHRSVSWYQQTPGQGLQFLFEYFSETQRNKGNFPGRFSGRQFSNSRSEMNVSTLELGDSALYLCASSLDSGGPRNEQFFGPGTRLTVL.

V and J are TRBV30 and TRBJ1-6; 7 nucleotides align to TRBD1. The CDR3 sequence is 15 residues long. Germline trimming cut 4 bases from V and 6 bases from J; bases unmatched to any gene: 9. The germline CDR1 and CDR2 sequences are GTSNPN and SVGIG (reference sequence). CDR3 region: CAWKTGDAGNSPLHF. The CDR3 DNA reads TGTGCCTGGAAAACAGGGGACGCGGGTAATTCACCCCTCCACTTT.

This chain uses TRBV7-2 with TRBJ2-1; a weak D match, TRBD2 (6 bases). This CDR3 contains 13 residues. V was trimmed by 1 base and J by 10 bases, leaving 11 bases between them. From germline, CDR1 is SGHTA and CDR2 FQGNSA. The chain's CDR3 is CASSLGGLREQFF. The CDR3 DNA is TGTGCCAGCAGCTTAGGCGGACTAAGGGAGCAGTTCTTC.

V gene TRBV14 combines with J gene TRBJ1-3; D not resolved. The CDR3 length is 15 residues. Trimming left V 2 bases short and J 4 bases short, with 12 bases between. CDR1 SGHDN and CDR2 FVKESK come from the germline V gene. CDR3 in DNA: TGTGCCAGCAGCCAACATTCTGGCGCAGGAAACACCATATATTTT. Translation gives CASSQHSGAGNTIYF.

The chain combines TRBV12-5 with TRBJ2-7; TRBD2 aligns across 14 bases. This CDR3 is built from 16 residues. Germline V CDR1 and CDR2: LGHNT, FRNRAP. J gave up 1 base and V 7 bases, and 6 bases lay outside the gene matches. DNA for the CDR3: TGTGCTAGTGACCCAGGGACTAGCGGGAGATCCTACGAGCAGTACTTC. Protein product: CASDPGTSGRSYEQYF.

A few counts support this clone. The chain has TRBV6-1 and TRBJ2-2; D call uncertain. The V end lost 3 bases, the J end lost 8 bases, and 7 bases lay between the germline ends. Germline CDR1 and CDR2: MNHNS and SASEGT. This CDR3 is 12 amino acids long. CDR3 in DNA: TGTGCCAGCAGTGAGCGCAGGGGGGAGCTGTTTTTT. Residues: CASSERRGELFF.

This clone was observed a single time. The chain couples TRBV5-1 to TRBJ2-5; 7 bases agree with TRBD2. The CDR3 runs 16 residues. The J segment lost 1 base and the V segment lost 1 base, leaving 7 bases of the junction unmatched. Germline V lookup: CDR1 SGHRS, CDR2 YFSETQ. The CDR3 loop is CASSLPRGKIQETQYF. The CDR3 nucleotides are TGCGCCAGCAGCTTGCCGCGGGGGAAAATCCAAGAGACCCAGTACTTC.

This chain links TRBV5-1 with TRBJ2-5; 12 bases align to TRBD1. J was trimmed by 11 bases and V by 7 bases; bases with no gene match: 12. CDR1 SGHRS and CDR2 YFSETQ come from the germline V gene. CDR3 length: 14 amino acids. The CDR3 protein is CASREGQGASEQYF. The CDR3 DNA sequence: TGCGCCAGCCGCGAGGGACAGGGGGCGAGTGAGCAGTACTTC.

This sequence joins TRBV11-2 and TRBJ2-7; 10 bases are shared with TRBD2. Losses at the gene ends were 5 bases for V and 0 bases for J; bases not matched to a gene: 7. This CDR3 has 16 amino acids. Germline values: CDR1 SGHAT, CDR2 FQNNGV. CDR3: CASSQMSGRASYEQYF. The CDR3 bases are TGTGCCAGCAGCCAGATGAGCGGGAGGGCCTCCTACGAGCAGTACTTC.

This clone was observed a handful of times. This chain uses TRBV10-3 with TRBJ2-6; D is perhaps TRBD2 (7 bases). The CDR3 loop spans 16 amino acids. CDR1 ENHRY and CDR2 SYGVKD come from the germline V gene. Trimming removed 10 bases at V and 0 bases at J, with 16 bases between. The CDR3 DNA sequence: TGTGCCACCGATCCGGGGGGCATCTCTGGGGCCAACGTCCTGACTTTC. Translated: CATDPGGISGANVLTF.

The rearrangement joins TRBV10-1 to TRBJ2-1; D might be TRBD1 or TRBD2, each matching 5 bases. V lost 3 bases and J lost 6, with 21 bases in between. Germline loops: CDR1 WNHNN, CDR2 SYGVQD (reference sequence). This CDR3 is built from 17 residues. The CDR3 bases are TGCGCCAGCAGTGACCGACCACCGGGGCTCCAAGCCAATGAGCAGTTCTTC. This codes for CASSDRPPGLQANEQFF.

The chain couples TRBV6-1 to TRBJ1-4; TRBD1 might be the D (6 bases). The CDR3 contains 16 residues. Between the trimmed V and J ends, which lost 4 bases and 4 bases, there was a span of 16 bases. Germline V CDR1 and CDR2: MNHNS, SASEGT. The CDR3 nucleotides are TGTGCCAGCAGTGCCCCTGCGGGGGCAAATAATGAAAAACTGTTTTTT. Translated: CASSAPAGANNEKLFF.